This T cell receptor beta chain was identified during a study of beta chain features in type 1 diabetes. For this clone: Its antigen is not known.

Study findings and constraints: PCR might favor shorter templates, but any such skew would affect patients and controls equally. TCRB CDR3s from Type 1 diabetes patients were moderately but significantly shorter in all four CD4+ subsets. Unsettled here was the matter of whether HLA type influences TCRB rearrangement.

TCRB transcripts that were expressed got sequenced, as all of the isolated RNA had been reverse transcribed. Clones were sequenced by immunoSEQ multiplex PCR, and TCRdb holds only the in-frame ones, with some missing. The sample lists roughly 730,000 clones, around an eighth occurring once. Sequenced: naive CD4+ T cells from blood. The receptor was derived from a man younger than 35 with type 1 diabetes.

The CDR3: CASSLAGRNEQYF. CDR3 DNA sequence: TGTGCCAGCAGTTTGGCAGGGCGAAACGAGCAGTACTTC. The chain couples TRBV6-5 to TRBJ2-7, with D perhaps TRBD1 (5 bases). The V end was cut by 4 bases, the J end by 5 bases, with 12 bases between. CDR1 and CDR2 from the germline V gene are MNHEY and SVGAGI. The CDR3 loop spans 13 amino acids.